In its sample, the clone carrying this TCR beta chain was seen once. As yet, its antigen is unknown. The sample comes from a study of T cell responses to AZD1222 COVID-19 vaccine. Study-wide results and caveats: Just a handful of AZD1222 recipients were seropositive at baseline.

Only in-frame clones appear in the TCRdb table, and some are missing; sequencing was by immunoSEQ multiplex PCR. The repertoire consists of tens of thousands of clones, with 87% occurring once and the leading ten covering around 16%. V lost 1 base, J lost 3 bases, and 7 bases lay in between. CDR1 and CDR2 from the germline V gene are LGHNA and YSLEER. The CDR3 covers 13 residues. This sequence originates from an adult in good health. The chain joins TRBV4-3 to TRBJ2-7; no definite D call. The sample in question was peripheral blood, obtained on day 0 of AZD1222 vaccination. CDR3 protein: CASSQGLDYEQYF. The DNA for the CDR3 is TGCGCCAGCAGCCAAGGCCTAGACTACGAGCAGTACTTC.